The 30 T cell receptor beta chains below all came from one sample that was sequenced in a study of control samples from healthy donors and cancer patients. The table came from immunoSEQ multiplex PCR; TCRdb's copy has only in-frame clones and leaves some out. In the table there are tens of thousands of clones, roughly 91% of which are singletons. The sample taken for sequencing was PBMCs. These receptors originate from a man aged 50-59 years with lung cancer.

The CDR3 loop reads CSASVQGNTGELFF. CDR3 in DNA: TGCAGTGCTAGTGTACAGGGGAACACCGGGGAGCTGTTTTTT. The V and J genes are TRBV20-1 and TRBJ2-2, with D perhaps matching TRBD1 (6 bases). V dropped 3 bases and J dropped 1 base, with 9 bases sitting between them. Germline V gene lookup returns CDR1 DFQATT and CDR2 SNEGSKA (reference sequence). The CDR3 loop spans 14 amino acids.

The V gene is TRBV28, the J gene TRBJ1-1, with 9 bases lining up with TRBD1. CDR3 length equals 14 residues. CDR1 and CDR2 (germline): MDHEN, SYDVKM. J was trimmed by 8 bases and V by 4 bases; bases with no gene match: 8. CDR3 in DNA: TGTGCCAGCAGTTCGGGACAGGGCGTCAGGGAAGCTTTCTTT. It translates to CASSSGQGVREAFF.

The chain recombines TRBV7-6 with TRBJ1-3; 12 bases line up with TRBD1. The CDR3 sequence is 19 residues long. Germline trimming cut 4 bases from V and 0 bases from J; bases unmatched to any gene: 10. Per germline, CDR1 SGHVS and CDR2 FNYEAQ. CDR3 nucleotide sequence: TGTGCCAGCAGCTACGACGCCGGGACAGGGGGCATCTCTGGAAACACCATATATTTT. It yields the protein CASSYDAGTGGISGNTIYF.

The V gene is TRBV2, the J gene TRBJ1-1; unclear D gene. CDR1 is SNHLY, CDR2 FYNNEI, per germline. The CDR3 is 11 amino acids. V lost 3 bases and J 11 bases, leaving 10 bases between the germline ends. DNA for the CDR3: TGTGCCAGCAGTGAGGAGGGATATGCTTTCTTT. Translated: CASSEEGYAFF.

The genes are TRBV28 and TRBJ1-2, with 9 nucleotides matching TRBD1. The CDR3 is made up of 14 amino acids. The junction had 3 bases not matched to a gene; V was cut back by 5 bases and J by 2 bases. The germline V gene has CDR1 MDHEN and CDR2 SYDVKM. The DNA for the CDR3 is TGTGCCAGCAGTGCGACAGGGGGAAACTATGGCTACACCTTC. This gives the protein CASSATGGNYGYTF.

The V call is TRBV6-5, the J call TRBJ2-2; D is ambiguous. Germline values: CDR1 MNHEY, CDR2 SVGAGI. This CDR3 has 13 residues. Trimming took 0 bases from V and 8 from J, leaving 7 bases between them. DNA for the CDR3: TGTGCCAGCAGTTACTCTGGGGTAGGGGAGCTGTTTTTT. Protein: CASSYSGVGELFF.

CDR3 amino acids: CASSAGPLREQFF. As DNA, the CDR3 is TGTGCCAGTAGTGCGGGACCGCTCAGAGAGCAGTTCTTC. The chain joins TRBV19 to TRBJ2-1, with a weak D call TRBD2 (6 bases). Trimming removed 5 bases at V and 10 bases at J, with 15 bases between. The CDR3 runs 13 residues. The germline gives CDR1 LNHDA, CDR2 SQIVND (reference sequence). The whole variable domain, remainder taken from reference TRBV19 and TRBJ2-1, is DGGITQSPKYLFRKEGQNVTLSCEQNLNHDAMYWYRQDPGQGLRLIYYSQIVNDFQKGDIAEGYSVSREKKESFPLTVTSAQKNPTAFYLCASSAGPLREQFFGPGTRLTVL.

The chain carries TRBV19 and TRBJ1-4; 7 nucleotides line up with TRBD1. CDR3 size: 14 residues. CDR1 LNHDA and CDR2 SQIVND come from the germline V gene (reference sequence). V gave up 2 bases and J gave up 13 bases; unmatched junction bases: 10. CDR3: CASSISQGGLLLFF. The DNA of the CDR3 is TGTGCCAGTAGTATAAGTCAAGGGGGCCTTCTACTGTTTTTT.

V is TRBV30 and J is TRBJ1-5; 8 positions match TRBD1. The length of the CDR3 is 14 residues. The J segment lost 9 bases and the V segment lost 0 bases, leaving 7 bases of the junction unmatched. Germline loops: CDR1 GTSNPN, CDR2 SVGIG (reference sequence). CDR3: CAWSVLRGPGPQHF. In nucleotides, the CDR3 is TGTGCCTGGAGTGTACTCAGGGGGCCCGGGCCCCAGCATTTT.

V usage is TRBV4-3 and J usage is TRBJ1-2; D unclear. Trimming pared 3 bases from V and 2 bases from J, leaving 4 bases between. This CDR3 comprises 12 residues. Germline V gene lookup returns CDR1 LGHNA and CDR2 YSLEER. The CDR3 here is CASSQGNYGYTF. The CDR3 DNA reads TGCGCCAGCAGCCAGGGCAACTATGGCTACACCTTC.

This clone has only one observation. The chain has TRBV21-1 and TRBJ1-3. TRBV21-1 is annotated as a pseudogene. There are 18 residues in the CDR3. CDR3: CASSNERGARLRENTIYF. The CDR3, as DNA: TGTGCCAGCAGCAACGAGAGGGGGGCGCGTTTAAGGGAGAACACCATATATTTT.

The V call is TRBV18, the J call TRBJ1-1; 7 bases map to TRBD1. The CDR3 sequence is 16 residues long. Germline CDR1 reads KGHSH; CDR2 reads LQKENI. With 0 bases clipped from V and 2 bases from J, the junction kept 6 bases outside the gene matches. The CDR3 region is CASSPPGTGVNTEAFF. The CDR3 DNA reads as TGTGCCAGCTCACCACCCGGAACAGGGGTAAACACTGAAGCTTTCTTT.

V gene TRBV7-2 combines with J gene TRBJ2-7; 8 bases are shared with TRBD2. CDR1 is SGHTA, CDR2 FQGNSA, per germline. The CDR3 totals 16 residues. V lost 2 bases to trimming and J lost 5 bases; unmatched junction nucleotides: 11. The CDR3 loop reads CASSLFTSGERNEQYF. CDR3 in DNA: TGTGCCAGCAGCTTATTTACTAGCGGCGAACGCAACGAGCAGTACTTC. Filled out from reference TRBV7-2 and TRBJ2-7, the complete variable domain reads GAGVSQSPSNKVTEKGKDVELRCDPISGHTALYWYRQSLGQGLEFLIYFQGNSAPDKSGLPSDRFSAERTGGSVSTLTIQRTQQEDSAVYLCASSLFTSGERNEQYFGPGTRLTVT.

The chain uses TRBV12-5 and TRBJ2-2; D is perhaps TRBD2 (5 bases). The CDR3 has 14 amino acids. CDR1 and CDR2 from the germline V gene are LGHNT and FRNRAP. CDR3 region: CAEGESSGTGELFF. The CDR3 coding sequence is TGTGCAGAGGGCGAATCCAGTGGGACCGGGGAGCTGTTTTTT. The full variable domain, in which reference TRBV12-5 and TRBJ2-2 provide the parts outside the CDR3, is DARVTQTPRHKVTEMGQEVTMRCQPILGHNTVFWYRQTMMQGLELLAYFRNRAPLDDSGMPKDRFSAEMPDATLATLKIQPSEPRDSAVYFCAEGESSGTGELFFGEGSRLTVL.

CDR3 sequence (DNA): TGTGCCAGCATTCTCTCGACAGGGAGCTATGGCTACACCTTC. Translation gives CASILSTGSYGYTF. The V gene is TRBV2, the J gene TRBJ1-2; 7 bases line up with TRBD1. The germline V gene encodes CDR1 SNHLY and CDR2 FYNNEI. The trim removed 7 bases at V and 4 bases at J, leaving 9 bases unmatched. The CDR3 sequence is 14 residues long.

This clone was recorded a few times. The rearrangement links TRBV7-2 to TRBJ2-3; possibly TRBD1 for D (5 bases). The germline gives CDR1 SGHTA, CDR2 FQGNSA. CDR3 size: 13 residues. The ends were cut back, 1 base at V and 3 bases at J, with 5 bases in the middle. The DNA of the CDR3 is TGTGCCAGCAGCTTAGAGGGGACAGATACGCAGTATTTT. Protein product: CASSLEGTDTQYF.

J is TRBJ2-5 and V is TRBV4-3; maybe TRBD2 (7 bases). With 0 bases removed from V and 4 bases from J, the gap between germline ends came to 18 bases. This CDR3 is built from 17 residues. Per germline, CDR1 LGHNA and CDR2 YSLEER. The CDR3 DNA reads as TGCGCCAGCAGCCAAGAGTTTAGGGGGGGGCGAACAGAGACCCAGTACTTC. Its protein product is CASSQEFRGGRTETQYF.

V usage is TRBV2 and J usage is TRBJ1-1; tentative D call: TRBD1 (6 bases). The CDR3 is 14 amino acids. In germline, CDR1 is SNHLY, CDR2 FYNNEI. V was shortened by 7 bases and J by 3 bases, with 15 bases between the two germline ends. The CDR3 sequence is CASTEARGHTEAFF. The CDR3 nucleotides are TGTGCCAGCACCGAAGCTCGGGGGCACACTGAAGCTTTCTTT.

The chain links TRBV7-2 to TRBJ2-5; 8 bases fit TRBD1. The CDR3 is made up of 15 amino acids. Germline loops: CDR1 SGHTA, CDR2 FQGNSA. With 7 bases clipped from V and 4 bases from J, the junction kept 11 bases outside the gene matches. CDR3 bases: TGTGCCAGCACCTTTGACAGGGGAAGGGGAGAGACCCAGTACTTC. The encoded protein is CASTFDRGRGETQYF. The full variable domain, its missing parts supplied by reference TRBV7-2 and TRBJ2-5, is GAGVSQSPSNKVTEKGKDVELRCDPISGHTALYWYRQSLGQGLEFLIYFQGNSAPDKSGLPSDRFSAERTGGSVSTLTIQRTQQEDSAVYLCASTFDRGRGETQYFGPGTRLLVL.

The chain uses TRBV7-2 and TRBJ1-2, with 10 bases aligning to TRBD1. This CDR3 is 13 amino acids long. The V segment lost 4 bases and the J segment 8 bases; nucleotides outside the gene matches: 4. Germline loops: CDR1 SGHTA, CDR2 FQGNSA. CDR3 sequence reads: CASSWTGGEGYTF. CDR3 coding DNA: TGTGCCAGCAGCTGGACAGGGGGTGAGGGCTACACCTTC.

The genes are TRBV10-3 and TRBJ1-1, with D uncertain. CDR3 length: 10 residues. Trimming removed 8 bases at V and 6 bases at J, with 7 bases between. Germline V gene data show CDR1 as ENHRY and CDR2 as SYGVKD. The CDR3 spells CAIGAPEAFF. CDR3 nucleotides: TGTGCCATCGGAGCCCCTGAAGCTTTCTTT.

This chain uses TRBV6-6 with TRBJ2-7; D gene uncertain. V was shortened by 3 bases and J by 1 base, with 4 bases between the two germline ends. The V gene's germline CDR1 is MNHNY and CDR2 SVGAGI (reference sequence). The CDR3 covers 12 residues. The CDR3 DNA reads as TGTGCCAGCAGTTATCGGTCCTACGAGCAGTACTTC. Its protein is CASSYRSYEQYF.

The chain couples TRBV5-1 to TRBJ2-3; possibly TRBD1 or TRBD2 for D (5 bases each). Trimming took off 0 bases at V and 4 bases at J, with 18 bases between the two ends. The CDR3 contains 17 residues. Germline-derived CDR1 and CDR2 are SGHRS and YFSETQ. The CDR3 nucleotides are TGCGCCAGCAGCTTGGAGGATGGGGGTTGGGTGGCAGATACGCAGTATTTT. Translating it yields CASSLEDGGWVADTQYF. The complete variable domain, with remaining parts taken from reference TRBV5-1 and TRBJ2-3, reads KAGVTQTPRYLIKTRGQQVTLSCSPISGHRSVSWYQQTPGQGLQFLFEYFSETQRNKGNFPGRFSGRQFSNSRSEMNVSTLELGDSALYLCASSLEDGGWVADTQYFGPGTRLTVL.

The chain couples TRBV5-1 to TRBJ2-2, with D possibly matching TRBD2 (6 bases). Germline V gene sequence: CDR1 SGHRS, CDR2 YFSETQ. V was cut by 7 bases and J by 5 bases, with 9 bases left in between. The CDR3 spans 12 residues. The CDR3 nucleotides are TGCGCCAGCGGAGGGGAGACCGGGGAGCTGTTTTTT. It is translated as CASGGETGELFF.

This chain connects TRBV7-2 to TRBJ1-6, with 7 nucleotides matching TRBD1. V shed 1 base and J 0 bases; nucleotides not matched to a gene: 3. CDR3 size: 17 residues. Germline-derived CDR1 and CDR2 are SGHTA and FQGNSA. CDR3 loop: CASSLGQGISYNSPLHF. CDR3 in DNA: TGTGCCAGCAGCTTAGGACAGGGAATCTCCTATAATTCACCCCTCCACTTT.

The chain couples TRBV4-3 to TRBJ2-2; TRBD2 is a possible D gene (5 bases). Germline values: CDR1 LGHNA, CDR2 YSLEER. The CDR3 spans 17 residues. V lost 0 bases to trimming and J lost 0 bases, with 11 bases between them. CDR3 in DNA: TGCGCCAGCAGCCAAGATTGGAGCGGAGCGAACACCGGGGAGCTGTTTTTT. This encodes CASSQDWSGANTGELFF.

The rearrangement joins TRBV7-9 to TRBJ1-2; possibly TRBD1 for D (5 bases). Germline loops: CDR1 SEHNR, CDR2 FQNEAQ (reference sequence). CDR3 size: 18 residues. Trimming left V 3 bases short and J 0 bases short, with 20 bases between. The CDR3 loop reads CASSLRSTEKEANYGYTF. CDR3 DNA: TGTGCCAGCAGCTTGCGGTCGACAGAAAAAGAGGCTAACTATGGCTACACCTTC.

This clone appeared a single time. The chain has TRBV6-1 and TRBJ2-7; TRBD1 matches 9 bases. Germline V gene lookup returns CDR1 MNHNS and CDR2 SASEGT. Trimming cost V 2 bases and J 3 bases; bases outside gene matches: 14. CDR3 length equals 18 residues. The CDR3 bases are TGTGCCAGCAGTGAATCCGGGTATGGGACAGGGATTAGCTACGAGCAGTACTTC. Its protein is CASSESGYGTGISYEQYF.

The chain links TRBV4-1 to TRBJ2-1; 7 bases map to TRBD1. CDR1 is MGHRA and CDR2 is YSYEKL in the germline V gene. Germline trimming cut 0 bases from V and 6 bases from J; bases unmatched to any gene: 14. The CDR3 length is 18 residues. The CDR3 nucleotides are TGCGCCAGCAGCCAAGATATGGAAGACAGGGTAACGGCCAATGAGCAGTTCTTC. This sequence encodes CASSQDMEDRVTANEQFF.

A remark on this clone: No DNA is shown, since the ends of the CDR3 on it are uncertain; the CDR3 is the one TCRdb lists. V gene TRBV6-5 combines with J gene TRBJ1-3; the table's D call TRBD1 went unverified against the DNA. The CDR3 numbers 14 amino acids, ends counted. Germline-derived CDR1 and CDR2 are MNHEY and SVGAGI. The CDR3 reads CASSSSTGRHTIYF.